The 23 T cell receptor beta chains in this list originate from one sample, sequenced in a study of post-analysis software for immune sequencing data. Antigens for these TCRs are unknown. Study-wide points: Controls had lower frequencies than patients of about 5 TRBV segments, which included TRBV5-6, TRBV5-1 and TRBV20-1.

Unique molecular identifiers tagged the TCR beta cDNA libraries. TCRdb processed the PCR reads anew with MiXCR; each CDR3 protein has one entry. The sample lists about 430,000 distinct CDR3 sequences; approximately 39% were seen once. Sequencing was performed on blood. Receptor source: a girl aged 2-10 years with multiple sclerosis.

This CDR3 reads CASSLVDPAGYTF. CDR3 DNA: TGTGCCAGCAGTCTGGTCGATCCTGCTGGCTACACCTTC. This chain uses TRBV28 with TRBJ1-2; D gene unclear. Between the trimmed V and J ends, which lost 5 bases and 7 bases, there was a span of 14 bases. Germline V gene data show CDR1 as MDHEN and CDR2 as SYDVKM. The CDR3 loop spans 13 amino acids.

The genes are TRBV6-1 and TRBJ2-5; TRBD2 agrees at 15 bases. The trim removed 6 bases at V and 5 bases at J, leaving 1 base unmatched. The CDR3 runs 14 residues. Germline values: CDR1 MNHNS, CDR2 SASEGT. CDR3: CASSGLAGGETQYF. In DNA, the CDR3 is TGTGCCAGCAGCGGACTAGCGGGGGGGGAGACCCAGTACTTC.

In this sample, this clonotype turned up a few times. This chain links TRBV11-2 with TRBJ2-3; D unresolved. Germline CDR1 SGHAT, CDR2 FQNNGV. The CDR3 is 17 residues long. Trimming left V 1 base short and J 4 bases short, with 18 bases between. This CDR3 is CASSLVGAKGIADTQYF. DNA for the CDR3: TGTGCCAGCAGCTTAGTCGGCGCGAAAGGTATAGCAGATACGCAGTATTTT.

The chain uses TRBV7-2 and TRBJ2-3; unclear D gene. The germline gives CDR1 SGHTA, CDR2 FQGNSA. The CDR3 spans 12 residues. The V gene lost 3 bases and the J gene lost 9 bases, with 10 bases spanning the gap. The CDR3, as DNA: TGTGCCAGCAGCTTCCCTCAGTTGACGCAGTATTTT. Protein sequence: CASSFPQLTQYF. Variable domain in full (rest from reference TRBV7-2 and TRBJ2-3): GAGVSQSPSNKVTEKGKDVELRCDPISGHTALYWYRQSLGQGLEFLIYFQGNSAPDKSGLPSDRFSAERTGGSVSTLTIQRTQQEDSAVYLCASSFPQLTQYFGPGTRLTVL.

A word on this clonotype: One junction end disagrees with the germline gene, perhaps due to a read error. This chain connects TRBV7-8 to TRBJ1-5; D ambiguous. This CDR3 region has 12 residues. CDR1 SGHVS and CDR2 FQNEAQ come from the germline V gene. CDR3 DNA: TGTACCAGCAGCTTAGAGGCTCAGCCCCAGCATTTT. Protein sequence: CTSSLEAQPQHF.

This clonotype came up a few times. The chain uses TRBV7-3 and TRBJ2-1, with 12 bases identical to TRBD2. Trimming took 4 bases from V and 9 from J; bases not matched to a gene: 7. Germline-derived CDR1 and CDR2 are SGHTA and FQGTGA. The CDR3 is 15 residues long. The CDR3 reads CASSSSGGGTGEQFF. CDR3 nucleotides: TGTGCCAGCAGCTCTAGCGGGGGGGGGACAGGTGAGCAGTTCTTC.

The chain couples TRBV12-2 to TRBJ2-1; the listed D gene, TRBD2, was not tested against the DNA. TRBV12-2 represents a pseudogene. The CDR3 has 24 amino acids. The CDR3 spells CASRLMERPVGLAGKRSSYNEQFF. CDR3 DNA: TGTGCAAGTCGCTTAATGGAGCGCCCCGTCGGACTAGCGGGAAAGCGGAGCTCCTACAATGAGCAGTTCTTC.

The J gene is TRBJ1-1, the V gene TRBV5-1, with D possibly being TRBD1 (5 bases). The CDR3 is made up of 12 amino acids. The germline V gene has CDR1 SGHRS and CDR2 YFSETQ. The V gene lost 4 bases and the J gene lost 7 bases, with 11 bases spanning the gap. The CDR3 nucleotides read TGCGCCAGCAGCGGGGCGAGTGGTGAAGCTTTCTTT. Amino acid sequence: CASSGASGEAFF.

The CDR3 spells CASSQVQGATNEKLFF. As DNA, the CDR3 is TGTGCCAGCAGCCAAGTCCAGGGGGCAACTAATGAAAAACTGTTTTTT. The chain recombines TRBV14 with TRBJ1-4; 7 nucleotides agree with TRBD1. This CDR3 has 16 amino acids. V shed 1 base, J shed 0 bases, and the junction held 2 bases outside the gene matches. Germline assignment: CDR1 SGHDN and CDR2 FVKESK.

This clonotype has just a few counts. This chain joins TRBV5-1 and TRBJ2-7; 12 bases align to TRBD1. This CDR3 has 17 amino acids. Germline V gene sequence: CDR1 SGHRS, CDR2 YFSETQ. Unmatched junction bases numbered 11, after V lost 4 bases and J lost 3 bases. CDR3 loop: CASSENTGTGGFYEQYF. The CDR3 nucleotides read TGCGCCAGCAGCGAAAATACTGGGACAGGGGGCTTCTACGAGCAGTACTTC.

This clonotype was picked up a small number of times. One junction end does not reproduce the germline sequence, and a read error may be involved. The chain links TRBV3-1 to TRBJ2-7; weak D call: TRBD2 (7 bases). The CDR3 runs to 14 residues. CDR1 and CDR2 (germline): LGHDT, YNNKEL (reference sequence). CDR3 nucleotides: TGTGCCACCAGCATGGGAGGGGGATCCTACGAGCAGTACTTC. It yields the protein CATSMGGGSYEQYF.

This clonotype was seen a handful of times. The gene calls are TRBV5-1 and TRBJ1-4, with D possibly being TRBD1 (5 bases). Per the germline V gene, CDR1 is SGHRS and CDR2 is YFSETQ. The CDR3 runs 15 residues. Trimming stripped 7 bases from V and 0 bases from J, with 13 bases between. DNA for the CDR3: TGCGCCAGCCAAGGAAGGGGTTCAACTAATGAAAAACTGTTTTTT. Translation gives CASQGRGSTNEKLFF. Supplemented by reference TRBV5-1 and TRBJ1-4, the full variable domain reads KAGVTQTPRYLIKTRGQQVTLSCSPISGHRSVSWYQQTPGQGLQFLFEYFSETQRNKGNFPGRFSGRQFSNSRSEMNVSTLELGDSALYLCASQGRGSTNEKLFFGSGTQLSVL.

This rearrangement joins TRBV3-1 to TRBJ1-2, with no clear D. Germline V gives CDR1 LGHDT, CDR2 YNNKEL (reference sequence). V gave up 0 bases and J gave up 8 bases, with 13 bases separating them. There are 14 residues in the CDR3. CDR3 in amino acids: CASSQDFGEGGYTF. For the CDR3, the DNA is TGTGCCAGCAGCCAAGATTTCGGGGAAGGCGGCTACACCTTC.

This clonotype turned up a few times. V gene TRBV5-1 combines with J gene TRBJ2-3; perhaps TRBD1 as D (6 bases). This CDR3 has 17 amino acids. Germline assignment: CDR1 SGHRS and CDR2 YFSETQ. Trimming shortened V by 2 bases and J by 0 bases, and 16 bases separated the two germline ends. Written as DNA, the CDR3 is TGCGCCAGCAGCTTTATAAGGACAGCCCCGAGCACAGATACGCAGTATTTT. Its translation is CASSFIRTAPSTDTQYF.

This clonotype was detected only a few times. CDR3 loop: CATSDPRRSGANVLTF. The CDR3 DNA reads TGTGCCACCAGTGATCCTCGGCGGTCTGGGGCCAACGTCCTGACTTTC. The genes are TRBV24-1 and TRBJ2-6; D uncertain. Germline V gives CDR1 KGHDR, CDR2 SFDVKD. CDR3 length equals 16 residues. The V and J ends lost 3 bases and 1 base respectively, with 9 bases between them.

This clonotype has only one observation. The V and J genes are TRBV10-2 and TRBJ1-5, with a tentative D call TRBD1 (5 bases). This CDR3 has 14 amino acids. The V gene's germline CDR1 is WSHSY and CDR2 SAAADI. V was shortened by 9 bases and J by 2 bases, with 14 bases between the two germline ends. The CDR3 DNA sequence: TGCGCCAGTATGCAATTGGGGCGCAATCAGCCCCAGCATTTT. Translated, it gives CASMQLGRNQPQHF.

CDR3 sequence reads: CASSIGTGSGTDTQYF. The CDR3 nucleotides read TGCGCCAGCAGCATCGGGACAGGCTCTGGCACAGATACGCAGTATTTT. The chain uses TRBV5-1 and TRBJ2-3, with TRBD1 identical over 8 bases. The CDR3 contains 16 residues. Losses at the gene ends were 4 bases for V and 1 base for J; bases not matched to a gene: 8. Germline V CDR1 and CDR2: SGHRS, YFSETQ.

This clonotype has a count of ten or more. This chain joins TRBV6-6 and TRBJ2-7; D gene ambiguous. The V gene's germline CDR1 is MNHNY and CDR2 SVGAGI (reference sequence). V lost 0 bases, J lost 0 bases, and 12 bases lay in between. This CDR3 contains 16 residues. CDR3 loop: CASSYSARGSSYEQYF. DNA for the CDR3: TGTGCCAGCAGTTACTCGGCACGAGGAAGCTCCTACGAGCAGTACTTC.

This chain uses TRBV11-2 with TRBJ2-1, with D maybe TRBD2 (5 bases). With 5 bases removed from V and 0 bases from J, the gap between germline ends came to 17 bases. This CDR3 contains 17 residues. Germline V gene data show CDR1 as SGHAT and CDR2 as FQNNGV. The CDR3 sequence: CASSQRSGFYSYNEQFF. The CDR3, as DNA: TGTGCCAGCAGCCAGCGGAGCGGATTCTACTCCTACAATGAGCAGTTCTTC.

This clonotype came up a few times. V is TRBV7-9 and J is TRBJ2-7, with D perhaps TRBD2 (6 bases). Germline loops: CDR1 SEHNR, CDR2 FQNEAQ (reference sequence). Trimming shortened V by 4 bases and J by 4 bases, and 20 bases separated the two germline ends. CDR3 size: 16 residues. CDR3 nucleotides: TGTGCCAGCAGCTCGGGACTTTCCTCTCCTGCATACGAGCAGTACTTC. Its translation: CASSSGLSSPAYEQYF.

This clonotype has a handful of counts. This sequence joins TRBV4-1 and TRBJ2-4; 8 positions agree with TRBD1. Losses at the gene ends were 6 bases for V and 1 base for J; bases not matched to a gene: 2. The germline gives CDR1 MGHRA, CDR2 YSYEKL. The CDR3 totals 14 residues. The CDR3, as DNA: TGCGCCAGCAGGGACAGGGTCGCCAAAAACATTCAGTACTTC. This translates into CASRDRVAKNIQYF.

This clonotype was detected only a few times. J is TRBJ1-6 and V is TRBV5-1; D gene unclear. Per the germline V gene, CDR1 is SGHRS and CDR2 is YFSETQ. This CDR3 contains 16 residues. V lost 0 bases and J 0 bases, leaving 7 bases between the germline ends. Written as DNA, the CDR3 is TGCGCCAGCAGCTTGGACGGGAGCTCCTATAATTCACCCCTCCACTTT. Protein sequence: CASSLDGSSYNSPLHF. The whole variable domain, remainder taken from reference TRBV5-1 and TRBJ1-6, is KAGVTQTPRYLIKTRGQQVTLSCSPISGHRSVSWYQQTPGQGLQFLFEYFSETQRNKGNFPGRFSGRQFSNSRSEMNVSTLELGDSALYLCASSLDGSSYNSPLHFGNGTRLTVT.

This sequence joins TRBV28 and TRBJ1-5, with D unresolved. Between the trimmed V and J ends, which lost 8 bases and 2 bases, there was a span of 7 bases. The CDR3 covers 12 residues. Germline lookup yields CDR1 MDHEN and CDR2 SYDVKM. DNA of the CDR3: TGTGCCAGCGCTCGGGGCAATCAGCCCCAGCATTTT. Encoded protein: CASARGNQPQHF.